Below are 20 T cell receptor beta chains sequenced from a single sample in a study of blood T cell repertoires in COVID-19. This table comes from immunoSEQ multiplex PCR, and its TCRdb copy is limited to in-frame clones, with some not included. Counted here are over 250,000 clones, approximately 85% occurring once; the ten biggest clones make up around 10%. Sequencing was carried out using peripheral blood. Receptors originate from an older woman with acute or convalescent COVID-19.

The V call is TRBV7-8, the J call TRBJ2-1; 10 bases are a match to TRBD2. The CDR3 has 20 residues. Trimming at V came to 0 bases and at J to 8 bases, leaving 19 bases not matched to a gene. The germline V gene has CDR1 SGHVS and CDR2 FQNEAQ. The CDR3 DNA follows: TGTGCCAGCAGCTTAGCGAATAGCGGGGGGACGGTAGGAGGCCGTCATGAGCAGTTCTTC. It translates to CASSLANSGGTVGGRHEQFF.

Note on this clone: Germline is not matched at one junction end, which may reflect a read error. The V call is TRBV5-1, the J call TRBJ2-1; TRBD2 matches at 9 bases. CDR1 is SGHRS, CDR2 YFSETQ, per germline. The CDR3 is made up of 14 amino acids. The CDR3 DNA reads TGCGCCCGCAGCTTGGGGGGCGGGGGGGCTGAGCAGTTCTTC. Amino acids: CARSLGGGGAEQFF.

The rearrangement uses TRBV7-8 and TRBJ2-2; tentatively, D is TRBD1 (7 bases). V gave up 1 base and J gave up 6 bases, with 15 bases separating them. The CDR3 runs to 16 residues. Germline loops: CDR1 SGHVS, CDR2 FQNEAQ. This CDR3 reads CASSLEGRGTAGELFF. Here the CDR3 DNA reads TGTGCCAGCAGCTTAGAGGGTCGGGGGACAGCCGGGGAGCTGTTTTTT.

The chain employs TRBV5-1 and TRBJ1-4, with a possible D match to TRBD1 (6 bases). Germline values: CDR1 SGHRS, CDR2 YFSETQ. V was shortened by 2 bases and J by 7 bases, with 18 bases between the two germline ends. The CDR3 runs to 16 residues. The CDR3 sequence is CASSFGPQGRREKLFF. CDR3 nucleotides: TGCGCCAGCAGCTTTGGGCCTCAGGGGCGACGTGAAAAACTGTTTTTT.

The chain recombines TRBV6-5 with TRBJ1-6; TRBD1 matches at 10 bases. Germline loops: CDR1 MNHEY, CDR2 SVGAGI. This CDR3 contains 14 residues. V shed 6 bases, J shed 10 bases, and the junction held 6 bases outside the gene matches. In nucleotides, the CDR3 is TGTGCCAGCAGGCCCGGGACAGGGGTATCACCCCTCCACTTT. Residues: CASRPGTGVSPLHF.

The chain couples TRBV6-6 to TRBJ2-2; 12 nucleotides line up with TRBD2. Trimming cost V 6 bases and J 5 bases; bases outside gene matches: 10. CDR1 and CDR2 (germline): MNHNY, SVGAGI (reference sequence). The CDR3 is made up of 17 amino acids. The CDR3 coding sequence is TGTGCCAGCAGCCGAGGGCTAGCGGGGGGGAGAACCGGGGAGCTGTTTTTT. Translation: CASSRGLAGGRTGELFF.

The chain couples TRBV6-6 to TRBJ1-2; D remains ambiguous. From germline, CDR1 is MNHNY and CDR2 SVGAGI (reference sequence). The V and J ends lost 5 bases and 3 bases respectively, with 4 bases between them. This CDR3 has 11 residues. CDR3 sequence: CASSEYYGYTF. CDR3 coding DNA: TGTGCCAGCAGTGAGTACTATGGCTACACCTTC.

The chain has TRBV30 and TRBJ2-7, with D possibly TRBD2 on 5 matching bases. The CDR3 is made up of 15 amino acids. Trimming pared 2 bases from V and 1 base from J, leaving 15 bases between. Germline V CDR1 and CDR2: GTSNPN, SVGIG (reference sequence). The CDR3 here is CAWSRFGRGSYEQYF. CDR3 bases: TGTGCCTGGAGTCGGTTCGGTCGAGGGTCCTACGAGCAGTACTTC.

The chain recombines TRBV6-5 with TRBJ1-2; possibly TRBD1 for D (5 bases). V lost 6 bases to trimming and J lost 3 bases, with 17 bases between them. The CDR3 length is 15 residues. Germline assignment: CDR1 MNHEY and CDR2 SVGAGI. In DNA form, the CDR3 reads TGTGCCAGCAGACCTCACAAACAGGAAGACTATGGCTACACCTTC. Its translation: CASRPHKQEDYGYTF.

The chain joins TRBV5-1 to TRBJ2-1; TRBD2 might be the D (5 bases). The CDR3 contains 15 residues. Germline CDR1 is SGHRS and CDR2 is YFSETQ. Trimming cost V 2 bases and J 3 bases, with 12 bases left between them. CDR3 in amino acids: CASSFSEGRYNEQFF. CDR3 nucleotides: TGCGCCAGCAGCTTCTCCGAGGGTCGCTACAATGAGCAGTTCTTC.

This chain uses TRBV11-3 with TRBJ2-1; 8 bases match TRBD2. CDR3 length equals 15 residues. The ends lost 3 bases at V and 5 bases at J; junction bases unmatched: 6. The germline V gene encodes CDR1 SGHNT and CDR2 YENEEA. In DNA form, the CDR3 reads TGTGCCAGCAGCTTCCGAGCGGGGGACCACAATGAGCAGTTCTTC. Amino acids: CASSFRAGDHNEQFF.

This clone was observed a single time. This sequence joins TRBV6-5 and TRBJ2-1; D may be TRBD1 (5 bases). Trimming cost V 4 bases and J 7 bases, with 11 bases left between them. CDR3 length: 13 amino acids. CDR1 is MNHEY and CDR2 is SVGAGI in the germline V gene. The CDR3 DNA follows: TGTGCCAGCAGTTTCGACAGTAGTAATGAGCAGTTCTTC. Translated, it gives CASSFDSSNEQFF.

The V and J genes are TRBV27 and TRBJ1-1; D may be TRBD1 (6 bases). Trimming removed 6 bases from V and 4 bases from J, with 15 bases in between. The germline V gene has CDR1 MNHEY and CDR2 SMNVEV (reference sequence). There are 14 residues in the CDR3. In DNA, the CDR3 is TGTGCCAGCAGCCAACAGGGAGGGGTCACTGAAGCTTTCTTT. It codes for CASSQQGGVTEAFF.

This clone has only one observation. The rearrangement links TRBV30 to TRBJ1-4; possible D gene TRBD1, 5 bases. This CDR3 comprises 12 residues. The germline CDR1 and CDR2 sequences are GTSNPN and SVGIG (reference sequence). Trimming took off 3 bases at V and 5 bases at J, with 7 bases between the two ends. The DNA for the CDR3 is TGTGCCTGGAGCGGGGGGAATGAAAAACTGTTTTTT. It translates to CAWSGGNEKLFF.

This clone is a singleton in its sample. In nucleotides, the CDR3 is TGTGCCAGCAGCTTAGTTCCCCAGCGGGATCAAGAGACCCAGTACTTC. The encoded protein is CASSLVPQRDQETQYF. This chain joins TRBV7-9 and TRBJ2-5; 7 nucleotides agree with TRBD2. V lost 1 base, J lost 2 bases, and 7 bases stayed unmatched. Germline V gene lookup returns CDR1 SEHNR and CDR2 FQNEAQ (reference sequence). This CDR3 comprises 16 residues.

J is TRBJ1-1 and V is TRBV3-1 (or the pseudogene TRBV3-2); TRBD1 aligns across 10 bases. CDR3 size: 16 residues. V dropped 4 bases and J dropped 4; count of bases not matched to a gene: 9. CDR1 is LGHDT and CDR2 is YNNKEL in the germline V gene (reference sequence). CDR3 loop: CASSPNPGQGPTEAFF. The CDR3 DNA sequence: TGTGCCAGCAGCCCAAATCCGGGACAGGGGCCCACTGAAGCTTTCTTT.

The chain combines TRBV6-5 with TRBJ2-7; tentatively, D is TRBD2 (6 bases). Between the trimmed V and J ends, which lost 6 bases and 0 bases, there was a span of 12 bases. Germline CDR1 MNHEY, CDR2 SVGAGI. This CDR3 is 14 amino acids long. CDR3 coding DNA: TGTGCCAGCAGGTCCGGGACTCTCTCCTACGAGCAGTACTTC. Translation gives CASRSGTLSYEQYF.

The chain uses TRBV3-1 (or the pseudogene TRBV3-2) and TRBJ1-1; no clear D. V lost 0 bases to trimming and J lost 10 bases, with 9 bases between them. The germline V gene has CDR1 LGHDT and CDR2 YNNKEL (reference sequence). There are 12 residues in the CDR3. The CDR3 DNA reads TGTGCCAGCAGCCAAGATGAGAGGTCAGCTTTCTTT. Translating gives CASSQDERSAFF.

The genes are TRBV5-1 and TRBJ1-1; 10 positions match TRBD1. With 4 bases clipped from V and 6 bases from J, the junction kept 6 bases outside the gene matches. The CDR3 sequence is 14 residues long. Per the germline V gene, CDR1 is SGHRS and CDR2 is YFSETQ. The CDR3 is CASSPTGGNAEAFF. The CDR3 DNA sequence: TGCGCCAGCAGCCCGACAGGGGGCAACGCTGAAGCTTTCTTT.

This clone has only a few counts. The J gene is TRBJ1-1, the V gene TRBV11-2; D possibly corresponds to TRBD1 (5 bases). V was cut by 4 bases and J by 8 bases, with 17 bases left in between. The CDR3 runs to 14 residues. The germline gives CDR1 SGHAT, CDR2 FQNNGV. This CDR3 reads CASSSLTGDLEAFF. The CDR3 nucleotides are TGTGCCAGCAGCTCACTAACAGGCGACCTAGAAGCTTTCTTT.